Listed below are T cell receptor beta chains from one sample, sequenced in a study of cytomegalovirus exposure and HLA in healthy donors. Method: immunoSEQ multiplex PCR; TCRdb's copy keeps in-frame clones and lacks some. The sample includes about 250,000 clones, approximately 70% of them seen just once. The sample consisted of PBMCs. These receptors were collected from a female donor in good health and CMV-seronegative. Each CDR3 is given with its conserved first and last residue. The order of the fields is clone size, CDR3 length, J gene, D gene, V gene, CDR3 DNA, CDR3 protein. The D gene is left open where the match is weak. The size field is filled for only some rows; it gives once, few, many or a size class.

few	14	TRBJ2-7	NA	TRBV9	TGTGCCAGCAGCGTAGCGCAGTTCTCCTACGAGCAGTACTTC	CASSVAQFSYEQYF
NA	14	TRBJ2-1	TRBD1	TRBV29-1	TGCAGCACTTGCCGGGACAGGGACGACAATGAGCAGTTCTTC	CSTCRDRDDNEQFF
NA	13	TRBJ1-2	TRBD1	TRBV4-1	TGCGCCAGCAGCCTTGGACAGGGGGATGGCTACACCTTC	CASSLGQGDGYTF
NA	14	TRBJ1-2	TRBD1	TRBV27	TGTGCCAGCAGACCCGGGACAGGGGGCGACGGCTACACCTTC	CASRPGTGGDGYTF
NA	13	TRBJ1-2	NA	TRBV7-2	TGTGCCAGCAGCTTTGGGACTTACTATGGCTACACCTTC	CASSFGTYYGYTF
NA	12	TRBJ2-5	NA	TRBV29-1	TGCAGCGGCGGACATTACCAAGAGACCCAGTACTTC	CSGGHYQETQYF
NA	14	TRBJ2-1	TRBD2	TRBV11-2	TGTGCCAGCAGCCCGGCGTACGGGGGGGCCGAGGGGTTCTTC	CASSPAYGGAEGFF
NA	18	TRBJ2-5	TRBD1	TRBV5-1	TGCGCCAGCAGCTTCCGACCGTGGACAGGGCAAAGCCAAGAGACCCAGTACTTC	CASSFRPWTGQSQETQYF
NA	13	TRBJ2-6	NA	TRBV7-9	TGTGCCAGCAGCCATCCTGGGGCCAACGTCCTGACTTTC	CASSHPGANVLTF
NA	14	TRBJ2-1	TRBD2	TRBV7-6	TGTGCCAGCAGCCAGGGACTAGGTGGCAATGAGCAGTTCTTC	CASSQGLGGNEQFF
NA	15	TRBJ2-7	NA	TRBV5-8	TGTGCCAGCAGCTTGGCTAGTAGGAGCTCCTACGAGCAGTACTTC	CASSLASRSSYEQYF
NA	16	TRBJ1-2	NA	TRBV27	TGTGCCAGCAGTTCCTATAAGGGGTCGCCTTTAAGTGGCTACACCTTC	CASSSYKGSPLSGYTF
few	15	TRBJ2-7	TRBD2	TRBV2	TGTGCCAGCAGTGAAAGGCTAGCGGGACACTACGAGCAGTACTTC	CASSERLAGHYEQYF
NA	13	TRBJ1-2	NA	TRBV5-4	TGTGCCAGCTTATACTCCGGTCACTATGGCTACACCTTC	CASLYSGHYGYTF
NA	12	TRBJ1-2	NA	TRBV7-9	TGTTCCAGCAGCCTAAGCCGGAGGGGCTACACCTTC	CSSSLSRRGYTF
NA	15	TRBJ1-1	TRBD1	TRBV19	TGTGCCAGTAGTACCCGGGACAGGGGGAACACTGAAGCTTTCTTT	CASSTRDRGNTEAFF
NA	15	TRBJ2-2	TRBD2	TRBV9	TGTGCCAGCAGACGGACTAGCGGGAGGCTCGGGGAGCTGTTTTTT	CASRRTSGRLGELFF
few	17	TRBJ2-1	TRBD2	TRBV9	TGTGCCAGCAGCGTAGGCACCCGGACTAGCGGGGACAATGAGCAGTTCTTC	CASSVGTRTSGDNEQFF
once	14	TRBJ2-2	TRBD1	TRBV5-1	TGCGCCAGCAGCTCTACAGGGGACACCGGGGAGCTGTTTTTT	CASSSTGDTGELFF
NA	13	TRBJ1-2	NA	TRBV7-2	TGTGCCAGCAGCCCGGGTGGTTCTTATGGCTACACCTTC	CASSPGGSYGYTF
NA	16	TRBJ1-3	NA	TRBV7-8	TGTGCCAGCAGCTTAGTTCTGGGACTCTCTGGAAACACCATATATTTT	CASSLVLGLSGNTIYF
once	16	TRBJ1-1	NA	TRBV5-5	TGTGCCAGCAGCTTGGCGTGGACAGTTATGAACACTGAAGCTTTCTTT	CASSLAWTVMNTEAFF
few	15	TRBJ1-2	TRBD1	TRBV5-6	TGTGCCAGCAGCTTGGTGGGGACAGCTAACTATGGCTACACCTTC	CASSLVGTANYGYTF
NA	15	TRBJ2-5	NA	TRBV5-1	TGCGCCAGCAGCTTTACAGGGACCCCAAAAGAGACCCAGTACTTC	CASSFTGTPKETQYF
NA	15	TRBJ2-1	TRBD2	TRBV6-4	TGTGCCAGCAGTCCGACTAGCGGGGTGAACAATGAGCAGTTCTTC	CASSPTSGVNNEQFF
NA	15	TRBJ2-1	TRBD1	TRBV25-1	TGTGCCAGCAGTGAAGCAGGGGGCCCCTACAATGAGCAGTTCTTC	CASSEAGGPYNEQFF
few	15	TRBJ2-1	NA	TRBV19	TGTGCCAGTAGTACGACTAGTACAACCTACAATGAGCAGTTCTTC	CASSTTSTTYNEQFF
few	17	TRBJ2-2	TRBD2	TRBV7-8	TGTGCCAGCACCCACAGACTAGCGGGAAAAGTCACCGGGGAGCTGTTTTTT	CASTHRLAGKVTGELFF
NA	13	TRBJ2-7	NA	TRBV18	TGTGCCAGCTCAACCCTAATAGGGGACGAGCAGTACTTC	CASSTLIGDEQYF
NA	14	TRBJ2-7	TRBD1	TRBV18	TGTGCCAGCCCACCCGGACAGGGAGACTACGAGCAGTACTTC	CASPPGQGDYEQYF
NA	11	TRBJ2-7	NA	TRBV29-1	TGCAGCGTTGATCAGAACTACGAGCAGTACTTC	CSVDQNYEQYF
NA	11	TRBJ1-5	NA	TRBV28	TGTGCCAGCAGTAGGGGACAGCCCCAGCATTTT	CASSRGQPQHF
few	13	TRBJ1-2	TRBD1	TRBV29-1	TGCAGCGCAACCCGGGACAGGCGTTATGGCTACACCTTC	CSATRDRRYGYTF
NA	15	TRBJ2-7	TRBD1	TRBV27	TGTGCCAGCAGGTTCGCCGGGACAGCCTCCTACGAGCAGTACTTC	CASRFAGTASYEQYF
NA	13	TRBJ2-1	NA	TRBV5-6	TGTGCCAGCAGCTTGATGCGTGGAGGTGAGCAGTTCTTC	CASSLMRGGEQFF
NA	19	TRBJ2-7	TRBD2	TRBV27	TGTGCCAGCAGCCCACGACTAGCGGGCGGGGGGGCGGGCCCCTACGAGCAGTACTTC	CASSPRLAGGGAGPYEQYF
NA	16	TRBJ2-2	TRBD2	TRBV5-1	TGCGCCAGCAAACCGGGACTAGCGGGTTTCACCGGGGAGCTGTTTTTT	CASKPGLAGFTGELFF
NA	12	TRBJ2-1	NA	TRBV11-2	TGTGCCAGCAGCTTAGCCAACAATGAGCAGTTCTTC	CASSLANNEQFF
NA	14	TRBJ1-2	TRBD1	TRBV2	TGTGCCAGCAGTAGACAGGGGCCTTTCTATGGCTACACCTTC	CASSRQGPFYGYTF
NA	13	TRBJ1-1	NA	TRBV28	TGTGCCAGCAGTTTGGGGGGGGCGGCTGAAGCTTTCTTT	CASSLGGAAEAFF
NA	14	TRBJ2-7	TRBD1	TRBV10-1	TGCGCCAGCAGTGACTTGACAGGGAAGGACGAGCAGTACTTC	CASSDLTGKDEQYF
NA	15	TRBJ1-2	NA	TRBV19	TGTGCCAGTAGTATAGGTTGGGGCGGGACCTATGGCTACACCTTC	CASSIGWGGTYGYTF
NA	14	TRBJ1-5	TRBD1	TRBV28	TGTGCCAGCAGTGAGGACAGGGGGGATCAGCCCCAGCATTTT	CASSEDRGDQPQHF
NA	15	TRBJ1-5	TRBD1	TRBV6-1	TGTGCCAGCAGAACCTTGGGACAGGGCAATCAGCCCCAGCATTTT	CASRTLGQGNQPQHF
NA	11	TRBJ2-7	NA	TRBV9	TGTGCCAGCAGCTCCGGCTACGAGCAGTACTTC	CASSSGYEQYF
NA	15	TRBJ2-5	NA	TRBV7-2	TGTGCCAGCAGCTTAAGGGGGGCGGGAGAAGAGACCCAGTACTTC	CASSLRGAGEETQYF
NA	13	TRBJ1-2	TRBD1	TRBV7-9	TGTGCCAGCAGTCCGACAGGGGGCGACGGCTACACCTTC	CASSPTGGDGYTF
NA	12	TRBJ1-1	NA	TRBV27	TGTGCCAGCAGGCACACGGGAGCTGAAGCTTTCTTT	CASRHTGAEAFF
NA	12	TRBJ1-6	NA	TRBV6-1	TGTGCCAGCAGTGAATCTGTTTCACCCCTCCACTTT	CASSESVSPLHF
NA	15	TRBJ2-1	TRBD2	TRBV19	TGTGCCAGTAGTATACTAGCGGGAGTGGGTAATGAGCAGTTCTTC	CASSILAGVGNEQFF
NA	13	TRBJ2-3	TRBD1	TRBV5-1	TGCGCCAGGTCAGTCAGGGGGACAGATACGCAGTATTTT	CARSVRGTDTQYF
NA	15	TRBJ2-1	TRBD1	TRBV25-1	TGTGCCAGCAGTCCCCGGGACAGGGGATACAATGAGCAGTTCTTC	CASSPRDRGYNEQFF
NA	13	TRBJ2-5	NA	TRBV13	TGTGCCAGCAGCTCCCAGCGAGGGGAGACCCAGTACTTC	CASSSQRGETQYF
NA	14	TRBJ2-1	NA	TRBV11-3	TGTGCCAGCAGCTTAGGTGAACGACTCAATGAGCAGTTCTTC	CASSLGERLNEQFF